The next 16 T cell receptor beta chains were all read from a single sample in a study of molecular identifiers for immune sequencing clone quantification. MiXCR was run by TCRdb on the PCR reads, yielding one entry per CDR3 protein. The top ten clones hold approximately 0.75% of a sample with some 580,000 distinct CDR3 sequences, about 25% of them seen once. Sequencing was done on a sample of naive CD8+ T cells from blood, with Jurkat cell RNA spiked in. Subset denoted: FACS-sorted CD8+CD4-CCR7+CD45RA+ naive T cells. These receptors originate from a human donor in good health. Some libraries in this study had Jurkat cell RNA spiked in.

Concerning this clonotype: This may be a read error: a much more frequent sequence differs by one nucleotide. V is TRBV7-9 and J is TRBJ1-1, with 7 bases identical to TRBD1. CDR1 is SEHNR, CDR2 FQNEAQ, per germline (reference sequence). The CDR3 is made up of 19 amino acids. CDR3 sequence reads: CARSSMRGGNLPVNTEAFF. In DNA form, the CDR3 reads TGTGCCAGAAGCTCAATGAGAGGGGGCAATTTACCGGTGAACACTGAAGCTTTCTTT.

CDR3: CASSQVPARAYGYTF. For the CDR3, the DNA is TGCGCCAGCAGCCAAGTTCCGGCCAGAGCCTATGGCTACACCTTC. The chain recombines TRBV4-3 with TRBJ1-2; D not resolved. Germline V lookup: CDR1 LGHNA, CDR2 YSLEER. Trimming took 1 base from V and 4 from J, leaving 13 bases between them. This CDR3 contains 15 residues.

This clonotype was seen only a few times. This chain uses TRBV6-2 or TRBV6-3 with TRBJ2-3, with TRBD2 identical over 8 bases. V lost 8 bases, J lost 4 bases, and 5 bases stayed unmatched. Germline V gives CDR1 MNHEY, CDR2 SVGEGT. CDR3 length equals 13 residues. The chain's CDR3 is CASDPGGPDTQYF. The CDR3 DNA is TGTGCCAGCGATCCGGGGGGGCCAGATACGCAGTATTTT.

This clonotype was observed a handful of times. The chain uses TRBV3-1 and TRBJ2-5; 9 bases fit TRBD2. Trimming took 2 bases from V and 2 from J; bases not matched to a gene: 9. Germline-derived CDR1 and CDR2 are LGHDT and YNNKEL (reference sequence). This CDR3 spans 17 amino acids. CDR3 sequence: CASSQWGVAGEQETQYF. Written as DNA, the CDR3 is TGTGCCAGCAGCCAATGGGGGGTAGCGGGGGAACAAGAGACCCAGTACTTC.

Note on this clonotype: A much larger clone lies one base from this, so it may be a read error. V usage is TRBV7-2 and J usage is TRBJ2-1; D is unresolved. CDR3 length equals 13 residues. Germline loops: CDR1 SGHTA, CDR2 FQGNSA. V was cut by 7 bases and J by 7 bases, with 14 bases left in between. CDR3 nucleotide sequence: TGTGCCAGCACCCCCTGGGTTATGAATGAGCAGTTCTTC. Its protein is CASTPWVMNEQFF.

This chain links TRBV6-2 or TRBV6-3 with TRBJ1-1; the match to TRBD1 covers 11 bases. CDR1 is MNHEY, CDR2 SVGEGT, per germline. V lost 6 bases to trimming and J lost 5 bases; unmatched junction nucleotides: 11. The CDR3 extends over 16 amino acids. The CDR3 DNA reads as TGTGCCAGCAGCTATGTCCCGGGACAGGGGGTGACTGAAGCTTTCTTT. Amino acids: CASSYVPGQGVTEAFF.

Many counts were recorded for this clonotype. Here the CDR3 reads CATSPSGFSGNTIYF. CDR3 bases: TGTGCCACCAGCCCAAGCGGGTTCTCTGGAAACACCATATATTTT. The chain couples TRBV15 to TRBJ1-3; unclear D gene. Per the germline V gene, CDR1 is LNHNV and CDR2 is YYDKDF (reference sequence). Between the trimmed V and J ends, which lost 5 bases and 0 bases, there was a span of 11 bases. The CDR3 is made up of 15 amino acids.

This clonotype showed up just once. A much larger clone is a single base away; this may be a read error. J is TRBJ2-7 and V is TRBV5-1, with unresolved D. The germline CDR1 and CDR2 sequences are SGHRS and YFSETQ. The CDR3 runs 11 residues. CDR3 loop: CACRKGPEQYF. In nucleotides, the CDR3 is TGCGCCTGCAGAAAGGGTCCCGAGCAGTACTTC.

In its sample, this clonotype was seen many times. The V and J genes are TRBV20-1 and TRBJ1-1, with no clear D. The CDR3 extends over 14 amino acids. V gave up 5 bases and J gave up 1 base, with 14 bases separating them. From germline, CDR1 is DFQATT and CDR2 SNEGSKA (reference sequence). The CDR3 sequence is CSARLAQKNTEAFF. The DNA of the CDR3 is TGCAGTGCTCGCCTAGCACAAAAGAACACTGAAGCTTTCTTT.

This clonotype was counted ten times or more. The chain has TRBV5-4 and TRBJ2-7; D is unresolved. The ends were cut back, 0 bases at V and 2 bases at J, with 9 bases in the middle. CDR3 length equals 14 residues. Germline V lookup: CDR1 SGHNT, CDR2 YYREEE (reference sequence). The DNA of the CDR3 is TGTGCCAGCAGCTTGGGTGGTCTAACCTACGAGCAGTACTTC. Translating it yields CASSLGGLTYEQYF.

Only a few counts were recorded for this clonotype. This chain joins TRBV6-5 and TRBJ2-7; TRBD1 is a possible D gene (5 bases). Per germline, CDR1 MNHEY and CDR2 SVGAGI. Trimming cost V 2 bases and J 1 base, with 18 bases left between them. This CDR3 comprises 17 residues. The CDR3 sequence is CASSYAVGRVRSYEQYF. CDR3 in DNA: TGTGCCAGCAGTTACGCGGTCGGCAGGGTTAGATCCTACGAGCAGTACTTC.

This clonotype was detected only once. At one of its ends the junction is not consistent with the germline gene, which may arise from a read error. V and J are TRBV4-3 and TRBJ2-7, with 10 bases identical to TRBD2. This CDR3 has 17 amino acids. CDR1 LGHNA and CDR2 YSLEER come from the germline V gene. The CDR3 loop is CASSQHSSGGLSYERYF. The DNA of the CDR3 is TGCGCCAGCAGCCAACACTCTAGCGGGGGTTTGTCCTACGAGCGGTACTTC.

With respect to this clonotype: This may come from a read error, since a much larger clone is one base off. CDR3 sequence (DNA): TGTGCCAGCAGCTTGCATAGGAACACTGTAGCTTTCTTT. The encoded protein is CASSLHRNTVAFF. The V and J genes are TRBV5-3 and TRBJ1-1; D remains ambiguous. TRBV5-3 is known as an ORF, though its function is uncertain. This CDR3 is built from 13 residues.

There are many counts of this clonotype. The chain couples TRBV20-1 to TRBJ2-1; 12 bases agree with TRBD2. V lost 2 bases to trimming and J lost 10 bases; unmatched junction nucleotides: 9. The CDR3 has 15 residues. The germline CDR1 and CDR2 sequences are DFQATT and SNEGSKA (reference sequence). The CDR3 DNA reads as TGCAGTGCTAGAAGGACTAGCGGGACGGTAGGAGAGCAGTTCTTC. As protein: CSARRTSGTVGEQFF.

This rearrangement joins TRBV29-1 to TRBJ2-4; D assignment may be TRBD1 or TRBD2 (5 bases each). The CDR3 has 15 amino acids. V gave up 3 bases and J gave up 11 bases, with 23 bases separating them. Germline V lookup: CDR1 SQVTM, CDR2 ANQGSEA. The CDR3 region has the DNA TGCAGCGTTGAGGGGCTGCCCCCCTGTGGGGACCTTCAGTACTTC. Translation gives CSVEGLPPCGDLQYF. Drawing the rest from reference TRBV29-1 and TRBJ2-4, the complete variable domain is SAVISQKPSRDICQRGTSLTIQCQVDSQVTMMFWYRQQPGQSLTLIATANQGSEATYESGFVIDKFPISRPNLTFSTLTVSNMSPEDSSIYLCSVEGLPPCGDLQYFGAGTRLSVL.

A note on this clonotype: A much larger clone lies a single base off, so this may be a read error. This chain connects TRBV7-9 to TRBJ1-1; D is undetermined. Trimming shortened V by 8 bases and J by 3 bases, and 13 bases separated the two germline ends. CDR1 and CDR2 (germline): SEHNR, FQNEAQ (reference sequence). The CDR3 contains 13 residues. The CDR3 sequence: CASCDILDTEAFF. In DNA, the CDR3 is TGTGCCAGCTGCGATATCTTGGACACTGAAGCTTTCTTT.